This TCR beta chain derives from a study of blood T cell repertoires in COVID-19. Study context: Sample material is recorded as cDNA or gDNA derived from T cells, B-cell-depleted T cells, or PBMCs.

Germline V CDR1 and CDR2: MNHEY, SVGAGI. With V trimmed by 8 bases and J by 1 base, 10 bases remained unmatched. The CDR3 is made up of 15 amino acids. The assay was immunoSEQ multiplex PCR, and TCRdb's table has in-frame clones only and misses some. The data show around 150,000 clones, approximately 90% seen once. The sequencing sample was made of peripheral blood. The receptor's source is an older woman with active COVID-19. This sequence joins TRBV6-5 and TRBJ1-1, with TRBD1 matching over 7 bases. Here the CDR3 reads CASGRVRDRNTEAFF. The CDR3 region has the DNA TGTGCCAGCGGCCGAGTACGGGACAGGAACACTGAAGCTTTCTTT.